This entry lists 28 T cell receptor beta chains sequenced from one sample in a study of cytomegalovirus exposure and HLA in healthy donors (TCRdb year 2017). The library came from the immunoSEQ multiplex PCR assay. For the multiplex PCR, a mixture combining 60 forward primers for TCR Vbeta segments and 13 reverse primers for TCR Jbeta segments was used. As stored in TCRdb, this immuneACCESS dataset retains in-frame rearrangements with V and J assigned. A fraction of the clones does not appear; measured against another copy, unresolved V genes explain less than half of the discrepancy, and the remainder lacks a known reason. The sample records about 130,000 clones, over 70% of which are singletons. The ten largest clonotypes hold 3% to 4% of the sample. The source material was PBMCs. These receptors were taken from a woman aged 50 to 60 in good health and CMV-seronegative.

This sequence joins TRBV15 and TRBJ1-4; D may be TRBD1 (5 bases). V was shortened by 5 bases and J by 6 bases, with 13 bases between the two germline ends. The CDR3 length is 14 residues. CDR1 and CDR2 (germline): LNHNV, YYDKDF (reference sequence). In nucleotides, the CDR3 is TGTGCCACCAGCCCCAGGGAGGATCATGAAAAACTGTTTTTT. The encoded protein is CATSPREDHEKLFF.

The rearrangement links TRBV28 to TRBJ2-7; TRBD2 might be the D (5 bases). Germline CDR1 MDHEN, CDR2 SYDVKM. The CDR3 runs to 14 residues. V was clipped by 6 bases and J by 2 bases, with 14 bases between them. In DNA, the CDR3 is TGTGCCAGCAGCACCAGACTAAAGACCTACGAGCAGTACTTC. It encodes CASSTRLKTYEQYF.

Written as DNA, the CDR3 is TGTGCCAGCAGACCAAGCGGCGGGGAGACCCAGTACTTC. This encodes CASRPSGGETQYF. The rearrangement links TRBV7-2 to TRBJ2-5; D is possibly TRBD2 (5 bases). Germline CDR1 is SGHTA and CDR2 is FQGNSA. V was shortened by 6 bases and J by 5 bases, with 13 bases between the two germline ends. The CDR3 extends over 13 amino acids. Full variable domain (rest looked up from reference TRBV7-2 and TRBJ2-5): GAGVSQSPSNKVTEKGKDVELRCDPISGHTALYWYRQSLGQGLEFLIYFQGNSAPDKSGLPSDRFSAERTGGSVSTLTIQRTQQEDSAVYLCASRPSGGETQYFGPGTRLLVL.

V and J are TRBV5-4 and TRBJ2-1, with 9 bases identical to TRBD2. V trimming: 0 bases; J trimming: 14 bases; junction bases outside the gene matches: 9. This CDR3 region has 14 residues. CDR1 and CDR2 (germline): SGHNT, YYREEE (reference sequence). CDR3 protein: CASSLEISGRNKFF. The DNA for the CDR3 is TGTGCCAGCAGCTTGGAAATTAGCGGGAGAAATAAGTTCTTC.

The rearrangement joins TRBV13 to TRBJ2-5; D possibly corresponds to TRBD2 (5 bases). The V gene's germline CDR1 is PRHDT and CDR2 FYEKMQ (reference sequence). V lost 5 bases, J lost 4 bases, and 23 bases lay in between. The CDR3 is 17 amino acids. DNA of the CDR3: TGTGCCAGCAGCCAGTCGGGGTGGGTCGGAGGAGGAGAGACCCAGTACTTC. This translates into CASSQSGWVGGGETQYF.

The chain recombines TRBV7-9 with TRBJ1-4; D is unclear. The CDR3 extends over 14 amino acids. With 5 bases removed from V and 0 bases from J, the gap between germline ends came to 7 bases. Per the germline V gene, CDR1 is SEHNR and CDR2 is FQNEAQ (reference sequence). CDR3 loop: CASSPGATNEKLFF. DNA of the CDR3: TGTGCCAGCAGCCCGGGTGCAACTAATGAAAAACTGTTTTTT.

The rearrangement links TRBV11-3 to TRBJ2-2; 9 bases are a match to TRBD1. Germline V gene lookup returns CDR1 SGHNT and CDR2 YENEEA. There are 17 residues in the CDR3. V lost 3 bases, J lost 8 bases, and 13 bases stayed unmatched. The CDR3 sequence: CASSLGTGKTGGGELFF. CDR3 bases: TGTGCCAGCAGCTTGGGGACAGGGAAAACGGGTGGAGGGGAGCTGTTTTTT. Using reference TRBV11-3 and TRBJ2-2 for the parts outside the CDR3, the full variable domain is EAGVVQSPRYKIIEKKQPVAFWCNPISGHNTLYWYLQNLGQGPELLIRYENEEAVDDSQLPKDRFSAERLKGVDSTLKIQPAELGDSAVYLCASSLGTGKTGGGELFFGEGSRLTVL.

The chain carries TRBV2 and TRBJ2-7, with TRBD1 identical over 9 bases. Trimming took 8 bases from V and 9 from J; bases not matched to a gene: 11. Germline V CDR1 and CDR2: SNHLY, FYNNEI. CDR3 length: 13 residues. The CDR3: CASDPGQGLGQYF. For the CDR3, the DNA is TGTGCCAGCGATCCGGGACAGGGTTTAGGGCAGTACTTC.

Regarding this clone: The junction departs from germline at one end; a sequencing error may be responsible. The CDR3 DNA reads as TGTTCCAGCAGCTTAGATATTGACGTAGTAGGGGCCTATGGCTACACCTTC. The encoded protein is CSSSLDIDVVGAYGYTF. The gene calls are TRBV7-9 and TRBJ1-2; D is possibly TRBD1 (5 bases). The CDR3 extends over 17 amino acids. CDR1 and CDR2 from the germline V gene are SEHNR and FQNEAQ (reference sequence). Combining the CDR3 with reference TRBV7-9 and TRBJ1-2 gives the whole variable domain DTGVSQNPRHKITKRGQNVTFRCDPISEHNRLYWYRQTLGQGPEFLTYFQNEAQLEKSRLLSDRFSAERPKGSFSTLEIQRTEQGDSAMYLCSSSLDIDVVGAYGYTFGSGTRLTVV.

This clone is a singleton in its sample. This chain links TRBV4-3 with TRBJ1-3; D uncertain. There are 13 residues in the CDR3. Trimming took 1 base from V and 8 from J, leaving 9 bases between them. Germline loops: CDR1 LGHNA, CDR2 YSLEER. CDR3 coding DNA: TGCGCCAGCAGCCAAGTAGGCGGGGACACCATATATTTT. Residues: CASSQVGGDTIYF.

The chain has TRBV2 and TRBJ2-7; D is ambiguous. In germline, CDR1 is SNHLY, CDR2 FYNNEI. This CDR3 has 14 residues. Trimming took 5 bases from V and 0 from J, leaving 11 bases between them. CDR3 residues: CASSRVPSSYEQYF. The CDR3, as DNA: TGTGCCAGCAGTCGAGTTCCAAGCTCCTACGAGCAGTACTTC.

The chain couples TRBV7-6 to TRBJ2-5; D remains ambiguous. Trimming removed 1 base from V and 0 bases from J, with 9 bases in between. Germline V gene data show CDR1 as SGHVS and CDR2 as FNYEAQ. This CDR3 spans 15 amino acids. The CDR3 sequence: CASSLGWRNQETQYF. The DNA for the CDR3 is TGTGCCAGCAGCTTAGGGTGGCGGAACCAAGAGACCCAGTACTTC.

The chain has TRBV5-4 and TRBJ2-3; 9 bases align to TRBD1. Unmatched junction bases numbered 2, after V lost 3 bases and J lost 0 bases. This CDR3 has 15 amino acids. The germline gives CDR1 SGHNT, CDR2 YYREEE (reference sequence). This CDR3 is CASSSGTGSTDTQYF. CDR3 nucleotide sequence: TGTGCCAGCAGCTCCGGGACAGGGAGCACAGATACGCAGTATTTT.

This chain joins TRBV9 and TRBJ2-1, with 9 bases that match TRBD2. CDR3 size: 17 residues. CDR1 is SGDLS, CDR2 YYNGEE, per germline. V trimming: 0 bases; J trimming: 5 bases; junction bases outside the gene matches: 9. CDR3 amino acids: CASSVAPMIAGDNEQFF. The CDR3 DNA is TGTGCCAGCAGCGTAGCCCCAATGATAGCGGGGGACAATGAGCAGTTCTTC.

The chain combines TRBV6-5 with TRBJ1-2, with D possibly TRBD1 on 5 matching bases. The germline gives CDR1 MNHEY, CDR2 SVGAGI. V dropped 7 bases and J dropped 6 bases, with 18 bases sitting between them. The CDR3 totals 14 residues. The CDR3 nucleotides read TGTGCCAGCATCTCCGGGGGGTTCGGGCATGGCTACACCTTC. It is translated as CASISGGFGHGYTF.

This chain joins TRBV4-2 and TRBJ2-7; D gene ambiguous. CDR3 length: 14 amino acids. Germline CDR1 and CDR2: LGHNA and YNFKEQ. V gave up 0 bases and J gave up 1 base, with 7 bases separating them. The CDR3 reads CASSQDLESYEQYF. Written as DNA, the CDR3 is TGTGCCAGCAGCCAAGATCTCGAGTCCTACGAGCAGTACTTC.

The genes are TRBV4-3 and TRBJ2-1; D is perhaps TRBD2 (5 bases). Germline CDR1 is LGHNA and CDR2 is YSLEER. Trimming took 0 bases from V and 0 from J, leaving 21 bases between them. The CDR3 has 20 residues. The CDR3: CASSQDGEIERNPSYNEQFF. CDR3 DNA: TGCGCCAGCAGCCAAGATGGGGAAATAGAGCGGAACCCCTCCTACAATGAGCAGTTCTTC.

V and J are TRBV4-2 and TRBJ2-7; 11 bases map to TRBD2. The germline V gene encodes CDR1 LGHNA and CDR2 YNFKEQ. The CDR3 is 17 residues long. Trimming removed 0 bases from V and 5 bases from J; junction bases left unmatched: 9. The CDR3 sequence is CASSQDSTSGRFNEQYF. For the CDR3, the DNA is TGTGCCAGCAGCCAAGACTCCACTAGCGGGAGATTCAACGAGCAGTACTTC.

This rearrangement joins TRBV2 to TRBJ2-1, with 9 bases fitting TRBD2. The CDR3 contains 17 residues. Germline CDR1 reads SNHLY; CDR2 reads FYNNEI. V was pared by 6 bases and J by 2 bases, with 11 bases of the junction left unmatched. This CDR3 is CASSPLGGRGTYNEQFF. CDR3 nucleotides: TGTGCCAGCAGCCCTCTAGGCGGGAGGGGAACCTACAATGAGCAGTTCTTC.

J is TRBJ2-1 and V is TRBV10-3, with TRBD2 identical over 11 bases. With 2 bases clipped from V and 7 bases from J, the junction kept 4 bases outside the gene matches. The CDR3 totals 15 residues. The germline V gene has CDR1 ENHRY and CDR2 SYGVKD. CDR3 nucleotides: TGTGCCATCAGTGAGACTAGCGGGAGTTTTAATGAGCAGTTCTTC. Encoded protein: CAISETSGSFNEQFF.

This clone turned up a few times. The chain uses TRBV4-3 and TRBJ1-6; possible D gene TRBD1, 5 bases. Trimming took off 6 bases at V and 8 bases at J, with 20 bases between the two ends. The germline V gene encodes CDR1 LGHNA and CDR2 YSLEER. The CDR3 covers 16 residues. CDR3: CASSYLRGGWDSPLHF. The CDR3 DNA reads TGCGCCAGCAGTTACTTGCGGGGGGGATGGGATTCACCCCTCCACTTT.

The chain has TRBV7-2 and TRBJ1-5; TRBD1 agrees at 10 bases. In germline, CDR1 is SGHTA, CDR2 FQGNSA. The junction had 6 bases not matched to a gene; V was cut back by 5 bases and J by 5 bases. The CDR3 contains 15 residues. The CDR3 reads CASSLRTGGDQPQHF. The CDR3 bases are TGTGCCAGCAGCCTCCGGACAGGGGGGGATCAGCCCCAGCATTTT.

As to this clone: An end of the junction differs from the germline gene, which may be a read error. Here the CDR3 reads CSSSFMGGSLRHEQYF. The CDR3 nucleotides read TGTTCCAGCAGCTTTATGGGGGGGAGCCTACGCCACGAGCAGTACTTC. This chain connects TRBV7-9 to TRBJ2-7; 7 bases agree with TRBD2. The germline gives CDR1 SEHNR, CDR2 FQNEAQ (reference sequence). This CDR3 region has 16 residues. The full variable domain, completed using reference TRBV7-9 and TRBJ2-7, is DTGVSQNPRHKITKRGQNVTFRCDPISEHNRLYWYRQTLGQGPEFLTYFQNEAQLEKSRLLSDRFSAERPKGSFSTLEIQRTEQGDSAMYLCSSSFMGGSLRHEQYFGPGTRLTVT.

This chain joins TRBV18 and TRBJ1-1; 7 positions agree with TRBD1. Unmatched junction bases numbered 16, after V lost 6 bases and J lost 3 bases. The CDR3 extends over 17 amino acids. Germline values: CDR1 KGHSH, CDR2 LQKENI. In DNA form, the CDR3 reads TGTGCCAGCTCGCCATCCGTCGGACAGGCAGTTCACACTGAAGCTTTCTTT. Translating it yields CASSPSVGQAVHTEAFF.

The gene calls are TRBV7-6 and TRBJ2-1; 7 bases agree with TRBD2. The CDR3 extends over 14 amino acids. V shed 3 bases and J 9 bases; nucleotides not matched to a gene: 8. Germline values: CDR1 SGHVS, CDR2 FNYEAQ. The CDR3 region is CASSFGGSRGEQFF. CDR3 nucleotides: TGTGCCAGCAGCTTCGGCGGGAGCCGGGGTGAGCAGTTCTTC.

V and J are TRBV2 and TRBJ1-4; 9 bases map to TRBD1. J lost 6 bases, V lost 6 bases, and 8 bases had no gene match. The CDR3 length is 15 residues. Germline CDR1 is SNHLY and CDR2 is FYNNEI. CDR3 coding DNA: TGTGCCAGCAGGATTACCGGGACAGGGTATGAAAAACTGTTTTTT. This gives the protein CASRITGTGYEKLFF.

The chain has TRBV28 and TRBJ2-1; 7 bases align to TRBD2. J gave up 7 bases and V 8 bases, and 14 bases lay outside the gene matches. Looked up from germline, CDR1 is MDHEN and CDR2 is SYDVKM. This CDR3 contains 15 residues. The CDR3 loop reads CASLKAPAGSNEQFF. The CDR3 coding sequence is TGTGCCAGCCTCAAGGCGCCAGCGGGAAGTAATGAGCAGTTCTTC.

The V gene is TRBV9, the J gene TRBJ2-5, with a tentative D call TRBD2 (5 bases). The ends were cut back, 0 bases at V and 1 base at J, with 16 bases in the middle. CDR1 is SGDLS and CDR2 is YYNGEE in the germline V gene. The CDR3 length is 17 residues. This CDR3 is CASSVGRAPGSQETQYF. The CDR3 nucleotides read TGTGCCAGCAGCGTAGGTAGGGCGCCGGGGTCCCAAGAGACCCAGTACTTC.